The rows below give T cell receptor beta chains drawn from one sample of a study of CD4+ T cells in melanoma. TCRdb keeps only in-frame clones here, not all; method: immunoSEQ multiplex PCR. The sample has around 100,000 clones; about 90% are singletons. The sample consisted of peripheral blood. The receptors originated from a human donor with melanoma. Each CDR3 is given with its conserved first and last residue. The D gene is left open where the match is weak. Some rows have no size entry. The others give once, few or many, or a class for an expanded clone.

D | size | J | V | DNA | CDR3
. | . | TRBJ1-1 | TRBV14 | TGTGCCAGCAGCCAAGCACAGAAGAACACTGAAGCTTTCTTT | CASSQAQKNTEAFF
TRBD2 | . | TRBJ2-1 | TRBV19 | TGTGCCAGTAGTATCGCTAGCGGGAAATACAATGAGCAGTTCTTC | CASSIASGKYNEQFF
TRBD2 | . | TRBJ2-3 | TRBV4-1 | TGCGCCAGTAGCGGGCTAGATACGCAGTATTTT | CASSGLDTQYF
TRBD1 | . | TRBJ2-7 | TRBV9 | TGTGCCAGCAGCCCGGGACAGACGTACGAGCAGTACTTC | CASSPGQTYEQYF
TRBD1 | . | TRBJ2-7 | TRBV7-8 | TGTGCCAGCAGCTTAAAGGGAAACAGGGGGCTTGCGATGGAGCAGTACTTC | CASSLKGNRGLAMEQYF
. | . | TRBJ2-3 | TRBV7-2 | TGTGCCAGCAGCCAGTTCGGGGGACCTAGCACAGATACGCAGTATTTT | CASSQFGGPSTDTQYF
. | . | TRBJ1-1 | TRBV28 | TGTGCCAGCAGTCGGACAGCTTACACTGAAGCTTTCTTT | CASSRTAYTEAFF
. | . | TRBJ1-4 | TRBV25-1 | TGTGCCAGCAGTGAGGGGGACGGTCACAATGAAAAACTGTTTTTT | CASSEGDGHNEKLFF
TRBD1 | . | TRBJ2-3 | TRBV28 | TGTGCCAGCAGTTTACGTATTGACAGGGTACGTTATTTT | CASSLRIDRVRYF
. | . | TRBJ2-2 | TRBV29-1 | TGCAGCGTTGGTTATAGCCCGAACACCGGGGAGCTGTTTTTT | CSVGYSPNTGELFF
. | once | TRBJ1-1 | TRBV18 | TGTGCCAGCTCACGGGCAGGGGCGCAGAACACTGAAGCTTTCTTT | CASSRAGAQNTEAFF
TRBD2 | . | TRBJ2-3 | TRBV4-2 | TGTGCCAGCAGCCAATTAGCGGGAGGGCCGGTAGATACGCAGTATTTT | CASSQLAGGPVDTQYF
TRBD2 | once | TRBJ2-1 | TRBV5-4 | TGTGCCAGCAGCCCCGGAGGGACTAGCGGGAGGGCCAGTGAGCAGTTCTTC | CASSPGGTSGRASEQFF
. | . | TRBJ2-3 | TRBV7-8 | TGTGCCAGCAGCCCCCCGGGCGGGGGCAGCACAGATACGCAGTATTTT | CASSPPGGGSTDTQYF
. | . | TRBJ2-5 | TRBV13 | TGTGCCAGCAGCCACCGGCGGGAGACCCAGTACTTC | CASSHRRETQYF
. | . | TRBJ1-1 | TRBV6-1 | TGTGCCAGCAGTAGGGGGTGGGGCGGTATCGCTGAAGCTTTCTTT | CASSRGWGGIAEAFF
. | once | TRBJ1-5 | TRBV2 | TGTGCCAGCAGTAAACTCGCCCGAGTGGGCAATCAGCCCCAGCATTTT | CASSKLARVGNQPQHF
. | . | TRBJ2-7 | TRBV10-3 | TGTGCCATCAGTGAGTCCCAGACTACCCTCTACGAGCAGTACTTC | CAISESQTTLYEQYF
. | . | TRBJ2-7 | TRBV9 | TGTGCCAGCAGTGCCGAGACCGGGGACGAGCAGTACTTC | CASSAETGDEQYF
TRBD1 | . | TRBJ2-2 | TRBV7-2 | TGTGCCAGCAGCACAAGACAGGGGTTAGGCGGGGAGCTGTTTTTT | CASSTRQGLGGELFF
TRBD1 | . | TRBJ1-1 | TRBV25-1 | TGTGCCAGCAGACAAACCGGGACAGGGGGACCCGAAGCTTTCTTT | CASRQTGTGGPEAFF
. | . | TRBJ2-3 | TRBV7-6 | TGTGCCAGCAGCTTATGGGGAACAGATACGCAGTATTTT | CASSLWGTDTQYF
. | once | TRBJ2-3 | TRBV18 | TGTGCCAGCTCAACCAATAGGGCAGATACGCAGTATTTT | CASSTNRADTQYF
. | . | TRBJ1-2 | TRBV27 | TGTGCCAGCAGTCCCCAGGGCAGGAGTGGCTACACCTTC | CASSPQGRSGYTF
TRBD1 | . | TRBJ1-2 | TRBV18 | TGTGCCAGCTCACCCTTCGGGACAGGGGAAGGCTACACCTTC | CASSPFGTGEGYTF